This T cell receptor (beta chain) was recovered during a study of control samples from healthy donors and cancer patients (dated by TCRdb to about 2020). Library preparation was by the immunoSEQ multiplex PCR assay. Sourced from immuneACCESS, this table was stored by TCRdb with only in-frame sequences that have V and J called. A share of the clones is absent; for the studies checked, an unresolved V gene accounts for under half, and the remainder has no known explanation. This sample has roughly 150,000 clones in its table, and around 90% of those were observed once. The top ten clones comprise about 1.7% of the sample. CDR3 length: 11 amino acids, cysteine to phenylalanine. CDR3 DNA only is kept here, 33 bases in frame from base 1. V is pared back by 5 bases and J by 3 bases, with 5 bases lying between the germline termini. The germline V gene specifies SNHLY as CDR1 and FYNNEI as CDR2. In regard to this clone: There is no known antigen for this receptor. No much larger clone exists at a distance of one base, and base qualities are not known.

This receptor chain uses TRBV2 and TRBJ2-7, with the identity of the D gene unclear. This clonotype was obtained from a man younger than 35 in good health. The specimen was blood. DNA sequence: TGTGCCAGCAGTCCAGGCTACGAGCAGTACTTC. Its protein is CASSPGYEQYF.